Shown below are 7 T cell receptor beta chains from a single sample sequenced in a study of CD4 T cells in relation to SARS-CoV-2 and coronaviruses. These receptors lack a known antigen. Using immunoSEQ multiplex PCR, the repertoire was profiled, and TCRdb retains in-frame clones only, with some absent. The sample consists of around 30,000 clones, about four fifths of them appearing once. Sequencing was done on a sample of memory CD4+ T cells from PBMCs, cultured in vitro. These receptors were taken from an adult with COVID-19.

The chain's CDR3 is CASSRLTGGRNYGYTF. CDR3 nucleotides: TGCGCCAGCAGCCGCCTAACAGGGGGCCGGAACTATGGCTACACCTTC. The rearrangement links TRBV4-1 to TRBJ1-2, with 9 bases aligning to TRBD1. Germline V gives CDR1 MGHRA, CDR2 YSYEKL. Trimming took 4 bases from V and 2 from J; bases not matched to a gene: 8. CDR3 size: 16 residues.

The chain's CDR3 is CASSDRWSADTQYF. CDR3 nucleotide sequence: TGTGCCAGCAGTGACCGATGGAGCGCAGATACGCAGTATTTT. The chain has TRBV6-1 and TRBJ2-3, with D unclear. The CDR3 spans 14 residues. Trimming removed 3 bases at V and 4 bases at J, with 11 bases between. Germline V lookup: CDR1 MNHNS, CDR2 SASEGT.

The V and J genes are TRBV6-5 and TRBJ2-5; D is perhaps TRBD2 (6 bases). V was cut by 7 bases and J by 4 bases, with 7 bases left in between. Per the germline V gene, CDR1 is MNHEY and CDR2 is SVGAGI. The CDR3 length is 11 residues. CDR3 sequence (DNA): TGTGCCAGCATGCGGGGAGAGACCCAGTACTTC. Translation gives CASMRGETQYF.

This chain uses TRBV7-9 with TRBJ1-1; no clear D gene. The CDR3 covers 15 residues. Per the germline V gene, CDR1 is SEHNR and CDR2 is FQNEAQ (reference sequence). V gave up 2 bases and J gave up 7 bases, with 17 bases separating them. The CDR3 here is CASSLTLSVRGEAFF. DNA of the CDR3: TGTGCCAGCAGCTTAACCCTCAGCGTCCGGGGTGAAGCTTTCTTT.

Concerning this clone itself: Other DNA sequences in the sample encode the same CDR3. J is TRBJ2-7 and V is TRBV29-1; 10 bases fit TRBD2. The trim removed 7 bases at V and 0 bases at J, leaving 3 bases unmatched. CDR3 length: 13 amino acids. The V gene's germline CDR1 is SQVTM and CDR2 ANQGSEA. The CDR3: CSARTSGSYEQYF. CDR3 coding DNA: TGCAGCGCCCGGACTAGCGGCTCCTACGAGCAGTACTTC.

The rearrangement joins TRBV6-6 to TRBJ2-1; the match to TRBD2 covers 13 bases. CDR3 length: 16 residues. CDR1 is MNHNY, CDR2 SVGAGI, per germline (reference sequence). The junction had 7 bases not matched to a gene; V was cut back by 7 bases and J by 4 bases. CDR3 loop: CASKKGLAGVYNEQFF. The CDR3 DNA is TGTGCCAGCAAAAAAGGACTAGCGGGAGTTTACAATGAGCAGTTCTTC.

This chain uses TRBV6-2 or TRBV6-3 with TRBJ2-1; D call uncertain. CDR1 MNHEY and CDR2 SVGEGT come from the germline V gene. This CDR3 is 15 amino acids long. V lost 0 bases and J lost 6, with 12 bases in between. The CDR3 nucleotides read TGTGCCAGCAGTTACTCGAGATCGTCGACCAATGAGCAGTTCTTC. This codes for CASSYSRSSTNEQFF.